The TCR beta chain described here comes from a study of blood T cell repertoires in COVID-19. Whole-study context: T cells, B-cell-depleted T cells, or PBMCs supplied cDNA or gDNA.

Method: immunoSEQ multiplex PCR; TCRdb's copy keeps in-frame clones and lacks some. The sample records roughly 91,000 clones, 70% to 85% being singletons. The trim removed 4 bases at V and 0 bases at J, leaving 9 bases unmatched. This CDR3 is built from 16 residues. CDR1 SGHRS and CDR2 YFSETQ come from the germline V gene. J is TRBJ1-1 and V is TRBV5-1; 7 bases are a match to TRBD1. The specimen was peripheral blood. The clonotype originates from a man in his 70s with acute or convalescent COVID-19. The CDR3, as DNA: TGCGCCAGCAGCAGCGACAGGGAAGTACTGAACACTGAAGCTTTCTTT. Translated: CASSSDREVLNTEAFF.